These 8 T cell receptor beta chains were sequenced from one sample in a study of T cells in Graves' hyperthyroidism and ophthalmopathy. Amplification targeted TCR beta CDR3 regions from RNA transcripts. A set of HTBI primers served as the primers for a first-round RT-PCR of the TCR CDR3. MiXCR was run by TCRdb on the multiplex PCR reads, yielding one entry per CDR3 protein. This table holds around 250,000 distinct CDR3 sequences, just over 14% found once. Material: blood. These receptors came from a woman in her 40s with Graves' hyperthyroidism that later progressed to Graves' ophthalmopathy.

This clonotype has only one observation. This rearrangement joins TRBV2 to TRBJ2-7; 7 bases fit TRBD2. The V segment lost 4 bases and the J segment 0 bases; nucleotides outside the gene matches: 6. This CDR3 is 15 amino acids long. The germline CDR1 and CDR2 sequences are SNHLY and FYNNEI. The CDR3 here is CASSGGGPSSYEQYF. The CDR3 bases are TGTGCCAGCAGTGGGGGAGGGCCGAGCTCCTACGAGCAGTACTTC.

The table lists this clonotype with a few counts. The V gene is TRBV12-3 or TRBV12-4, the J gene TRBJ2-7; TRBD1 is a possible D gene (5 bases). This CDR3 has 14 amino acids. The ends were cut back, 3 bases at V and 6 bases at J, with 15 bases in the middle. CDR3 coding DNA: TGTGCCAGCAGTTTTGGGGCAGATACCTGCGAGCAGTACTTC. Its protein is CASSFGADTCEQYF.

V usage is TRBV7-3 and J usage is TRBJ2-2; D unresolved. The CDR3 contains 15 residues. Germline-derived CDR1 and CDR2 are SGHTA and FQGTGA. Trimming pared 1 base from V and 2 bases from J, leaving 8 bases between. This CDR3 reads CASSLIGPNTGELFF. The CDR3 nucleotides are TGTGCCAGCAGCTTAATCGGGCCCAACACCGGGGAGCTGTTTTTT.

CDR3 nucleotides: TGTGCCAGCAGCTTAAGATCGTCAGGGACCGGAGAGAAAGCCAAAAACATTCAGTACTTC. Translating it yields CASSLRSSGTGEKAKNIQYF. V and J are TRBV11-2 and TRBJ2-4; tentatively, D is TRBD1 or TRBD2 (5 bases each). Trimming took 2 bases from V and 0 from J, leaving 23 bases between them. Germline V gives CDR1 SGHAT, CDR2 FQNNGV. There are 20 residues in the CDR3. Combining the CDR3 with reference TRBV11-2 and TRBJ2-4 gives the whole variable domain EAGVAQSPRYKIIEKRQSVAFWCNPISGHATLYWYQQILGQGPKLLIQFQNNGVVDDSQLPKDRFSAERLKGVDSTLKIQPAKLEDSAVYLCASSLRSSGTGEKAKNIQYFGAGTRLSVL.

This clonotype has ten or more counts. This chain's CDR3 is CASSLTGGRTGELFF. The DNA of the CDR3 is TGTGCCAGCAGTTTGACAGGCGGACGGACCGGGGAGCTGTTTTTT. The gene calls are TRBV12-3 or TRBV12-4 and TRBJ2-2, with D possibly matching TRBD1 (6 bases). The CDR3 contains 15 residues. The V end lost 3 bases, the J end lost 5 bases, and 13 bases lay between the germline ends.

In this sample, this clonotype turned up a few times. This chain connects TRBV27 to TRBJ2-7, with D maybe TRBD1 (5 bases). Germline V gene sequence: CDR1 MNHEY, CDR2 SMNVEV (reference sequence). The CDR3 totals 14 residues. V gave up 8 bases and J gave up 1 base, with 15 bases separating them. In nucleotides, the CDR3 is TGTGCCAGCCGGCCTGTGGGGCCTTCCTACGAGCAGTACTTC. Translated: CASRPVGPSYEQYF.

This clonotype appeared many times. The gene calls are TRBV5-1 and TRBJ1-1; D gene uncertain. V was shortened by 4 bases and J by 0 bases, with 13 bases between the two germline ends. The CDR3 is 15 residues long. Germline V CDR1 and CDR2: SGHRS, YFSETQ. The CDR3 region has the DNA TGCGCCAGCAGCCCCGGTCTAGGGATGAACACTGAAGCTTTCTTT. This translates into CASSPGLGMNTEAFF.

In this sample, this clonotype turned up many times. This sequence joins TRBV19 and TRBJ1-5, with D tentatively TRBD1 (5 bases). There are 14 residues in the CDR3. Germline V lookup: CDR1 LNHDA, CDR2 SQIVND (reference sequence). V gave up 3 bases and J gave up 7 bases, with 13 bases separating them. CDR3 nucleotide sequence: TGTGCCAGTAGTATTCCAGGGAGCCGGCAGCCCCAGCATTTT. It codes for CASSIPGSRQPQHF. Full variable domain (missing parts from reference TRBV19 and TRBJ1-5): DGGITQSPKYLFRKEGQNVTLSCEQNLNHDAMYWYRQDPGQGLRLIYYSQIVNDFQKGDIAEGYSVSREKKESFPLTVTSAQKNPTAFYLCASSIPGSRQPQHFGDGTRLSIL.